The following is a T cell receptor (beta chain) sequence with its context. The antigen remains undetermined. These data are taken from a study of shared clonotypes between healthy human individuals. The CDR3 is 15 amino acids. J was trimmed by 8 bases and V by 4 bases; bases with no gene match: 12. Germline lookup yields CDR1 SEHNR and CDR2 FQNEAQ (reference sequence). Sequencing was performed with immunoSEQ multiplex PCR; in TCRdb, only in-frame clones are kept and a portion is missing. The sample holds roughly 490,000 clones, about 82% seen once. Study observations and caveats: Among donors, clonotype sharing was expected to be affected by sequencing depth.

Sequenced: PBMCs. This TCR was sampled from a woman between 40 and 55 years old in good health. Some clones in this sample may be carry-over from other donors' samples. The genes are TRBV7-9 and TRBJ1-2, with 8 bases lining up with TRBD1. DNA for the CDR3: TGTGCCAGCAGCTCCTCGGACAGGGCATTATGGGGCTACACCTTC. Translated, it gives CASSSSDRALWGYTF.